Presented here are 22 T cell receptor beta chains from one specimen sequenced in a study of CD8 T cells in Susac syndrome. Reverse transcription used about 0.45 to 1 ug RNA and random hexamers. TCRdb ran MiXCR on the immunoSEQ multiplex PCR reads and lists one entry per CDR3 protein. This sample has 150,000 to 200,000 distinct CDR3 sequences, with 91% found just once. Sequences were obtained from CD4+ T cells from PBMCs. The receptor set was obtained from a human donor with Susac syndrome.

The rearrangement links TRBV2 to TRBJ1-6; 7 bases fit TRBD1. CDR1 SNHLY and CDR2 FYNNEI come from the germline V gene. The CDR3 runs to 13 residues. V shed 5 bases and J 9 bases; nucleotides not matched to a gene: 4. The CDR3 here is CASSTGAASPLHF. The DNA of the CDR3 is TGTGCCAGCAGTACAGGGGCAGCTTCACCCCTCCACTTT.

The V gene is TRBV6-5, the J gene TRBJ2-7; TRBD2 matches at 11 bases. Germline CDR1 is MNHEY and CDR2 is SVGAGI. There are 15 residues in the CDR3. The ends lost 4 bases at V and 3 bases at J; junction bases unmatched: 5. CDR3 nucleotide sequence: TGTGCCAGCAGTTCCCCGGGACTAGCGGACTACGAGCAGTACTTC. Residues: CASSSPGLADYEQYF.

About this clonotype: A junction end diverges from the germline sequence, so it may reflect a read error. For the CDR3, the DNA is TGTGCCAGCAGGGAAGGACAGGGGGCGCCTCGTCAGCCCCAGCATTTT. Translated: CASREGQGAPRQPQHF. The chain combines TRBV2 with TRBJ1-5; TRBD1 aligns across 11 bases. CDR1 and CDR2 from the germline V gene are SNHLY and FYNNEI. CDR3 length: 16 amino acids. The whole variable domain, remainder taken from reference TRBV2 and TRBJ1-5, is EPEVTQTPSHQVTQMGQEVILRCVPISNHLYFYWYRQILGQKVEFLVSFYNNEISEKSEIFDDQFSVERPDGSNFTLKIRSTKLEDSAMYFCASREGQGAPRQPQHFGDGTRLSIL.

The chain recombines TRBV20-1 with TRBJ2-1; either TRBD1 or TRBD2 may fit D (5 bases each). CDR1 and CDR2 (germline): DFQATT, SNEGSKA (reference sequence). The V and J ends lost 0 bases and 1 base respectively, with 13 bases between them. The CDR3 has 16 residues. CDR3 region: CSARDPGRKSYNEQFF. The CDR3 DNA sequence: TGCAGTGCTAGAGACCCGGGACGTAAGTCCTACAATGAGCAGTTCTTC.

The sample holds one count of this clonotype. The chain recombines TRBV3-1 with TRBJ1-5, with a possible D match to TRBD1 (6 bases). The germline gives CDR1 LGHDT, CDR2 YNNKEL (reference sequence). The CDR3 is 14 amino acids. Trimming cost V 4 bases and J 7 bases, with 14 bases left between them. CDR3 bases: TGTGCCAGCAGCCTAACTTTACAGGGACAGCCCCAGCATTTT. Its protein product is CASSLTLQGQPQHF.

The genes are TRBV3-1 and TRBJ2-2; D not resolved. Trimming took 0 bases from V and 4 from J, leaving 3 bases between them. Germline V lookup: CDR1 LGHDT, CDR2 YNNKEL (reference sequence). CDR3 length equals 13 residues. The CDR3 DNA is TGTGCCAGCAGCCAAGAAGCCACCGGGGAGCTGTTTTTT. Protein product: CASSQEATGELFF. The full variable domain, completed using reference TRBV3-1 and TRBJ2-2, is DTAVSQTPKYLVTQMGNDKSIKCEQNLGHDTMYWYKQDSKKFLKIMFSYNNKELIINETVPNRFSPKSPDKAHLNLHINSLELGDSAVYFCASSQEATGELFFGEGSRLTVL.

The rearrangement uses TRBV20-1 and TRBJ1-1; possibly TRBD1 for D (6 bases). Trimming pared 3 bases from V and 3 bases from J, leaving 14 bases between. Germline assignment: CDR1 DFQATT and CDR2 SNEGSKA (reference sequence). CDR3 size: 14 residues. In DNA form, the CDR3 reads TGCAGTGCTAGTCGTGGACAGTTCTACACTGAAGCTTTCTTT. Residues: CSASRGQFYTEAFF.

This rearrangement joins TRBV3-1 to TRBJ2-5; D might be TRBD1 or TRBD2, each matching 5 bases. The length of the CDR3 is 16 residues. In germline, CDR1 is LGHDT, CDR2 YNNKEL (reference sequence). Trimming removed 3 bases from V and 4 bases from J, with 18 bases in between. This CDR3 is CASSHHRTAGRETQYF. CDR3 bases: TGTGCCAGCAGCCACCACAGGACCGCAGGGAGAGAGACCCAGTACTTC.

The V and J genes are TRBV7-2 and TRBJ2-2, with D tentatively TRBD1 (5 bases). The CDR3 totals 14 residues. Germline V lookup: CDR1 SGHTA, CDR2 FQGNSA. V gave up 3 bases and J gave up 3 bases, with 8 bases separating them. CDR3 loop: CASSFRQYTGELFF. The CDR3 DNA reads as TGTGCCAGCAGCTTCCGACAGTACACCGGGGAGCTGTTTTTT.

The CDR3 nucleotides are TGCGCCAGCAGCTTGGCTAGCGACACATCGGGGGAGACCCAGTACTTC. It translates to CASSLASDTSGETQYF. The chain uses TRBV5-1 and TRBJ2-5; weak D call: TRBD2 (6 bases). CDR1 and CDR2 (germline): SGHRS, YFSETQ. The V end lost 0 bases, the J end lost 5 bases, and 17 bases lay between the germline ends. The CDR3 loop spans 16 amino acids.

The chain is built from TRBV10-2 and TRBJ1-2, with D possibly matching TRBD1 (6 bases). Germline CDR1 WSHSY, CDR2 SAAADI. The CDR3 consists of 13 residues. Trimming shortened V by 3 bases and J by 2 bases, and 7 bases separated the two germline ends. Written as DNA, the CDR3 is TGCGCCAGCAGTGATACAGGGAACTATGGCTACACCTTC. Amino acid sequence: CASSDTGNYGYTF.

The chain is built from TRBV11-2 and TRBJ2-3; D may be TRBD2 (6 bases). V was clipped by 5 bases and J by 4 bases, with 13 bases between them. Per the germline V gene, CDR1 is SGHAT and CDR2 is FQNNGV. This CDR3 contains 14 residues. CDR3 DNA: TGTGCCAGCAGCACCTCACCGGGAGCAGATACGCAGTATTTT. Translated, it gives CASSTSPGADTQYF.

This chain links TRBV27 with TRBJ1-1; D remains ambiguous. The length of the CDR3 is 13 residues. The germline V gene encodes CDR1 MNHEY and CDR2 SMNVEV (reference sequence). V was cut by 3 bases and J by 2 bases, with 7 bases left in between. CDR3 in amino acids: CASSFNGNTEAFF. The CDR3 nucleotides read TGTGCCAGCAGTTTCAACGGTAACACTGAAGCTTTCTTT.

The chain combines TRBV5-4 with TRBJ2-1, with 7 bases fitting TRBD2. J gave up 6 bases and V 1 base, and 1 base lay outside the gene matches. Per germline, CDR1 SGHNT and CDR2 YYREEE (reference sequence). The CDR3 is 13 amino acids. The CDR3 DNA reads as TGTGCCAGCAGCTTGACTAGCGTCAATGAGCAGTTCTTC. This codes for CASSLTSVNEQFF.

This sequence joins TRBV11-3 and TRBJ2-3, with TRBD2 as a possible D gene (6 bases). CDR3 length equals 13 residues. Trimming took off 6 bases at V and 8 bases at J, with 15 bases between the two ends. CDR1 and CDR2 (germline): SGHNT, YENEEA. DNA of the CDR3: TGTGCCAGCAGGGGACTTGAGGGAACTACGCAGTATTTT. Residues: CASRGLEGTTQYF.

CDR3 sequence: CASSVGGEGTSTEAFF. CDR3 DNA sequence: TGTGCCAGCAGCGTAGGGGGGGAGGGGACGTCCACTGAAGCTTTCTTT. The chain couples TRBV9 to TRBJ1-1; maybe TRBD1 (5 bases). This CDR3 has 16 amino acids. Per the germline V gene, CDR1 is SGDLS and CDR2 is YYNGEE. V lost 0 bases to trimming and J lost 4 bases, with 16 bases between them.

The chain recombines TRBV28 with TRBJ2-7, with D unresolved. V lost 5 bases and J lost 5, with 13 bases in between. CDR1 is MDHEN, CDR2 SYDVKM, per germline. This CDR3 region has 13 residues. The CDR3 DNA sequence: TGTGCCAGCAGTGGGTATAAAGGGAACGAGCAGTACTTC. Translation: CASSGYKGNEQYF.

The J gene is TRBJ1-5, the V gene TRBV9; D is undetermined. Trimming shortened V by 0 bases and J by 5 bases, and 12 bases separated the two germline ends. Per the germline V gene, CDR1 is SGDLS and CDR2 is YYNGEE. CDR3 length equals 15 residues. The DNA of the CDR3 is TGTGCCAGCAGCGTAGATTGGAGCGATTATCAGCCCCAGCATTTT. Its translation: CASSVDWSDYQPQHF.

The V and J genes are TRBV28 and TRBJ1-1; D unclear. The CDR3 extends over 13 amino acids. V was shortened by 8 bases and J by 0 bases, with 10 bases between the two germline ends. Germline V CDR1 and CDR2: MDHEN, SYDVKM. CDR3 loop: CASGSSMNTEAFF. CDR3 nucleotides: TGTGCCAGCGGGAGTAGTATGAACACTGAAGCTTTCTTT. The full variable domain, with the rest looked up from reference TRBV28 and TRBJ1-1, is DVKVTQSSRYLVKRTGEKVFLECVQDMDHENMFWYRQDPGLGLRLIYFSYDVKMKEKGDIPEGYSVSREKKERFSLILESASTNQTSMYLCASGSSMNTEAFFGQGTRLTVV.

The J gene is TRBJ1-2, the V gene TRBV19; 9 bases are shared with TRBD1. The V gene end was trimmed by 3 bases and the J gene end by 0 bases; junction bases not matched to a gene: 2. This CDR3 is built from 15 residues. The germline V gene has CDR1 LNHDA and CDR2 SQIVND (reference sequence). The CDR3 DNA reads TGTGCCAGTAGTATCGGGACAGGGACTAACTATGGCTACACCTTC. This translates into CASSIGTGTNYGYTF.

The rearrangement uses TRBV10-3 and TRBJ1-2, with 8 nucleotides matching TRBD1. V was clipped by 7 bases and J by 7 bases; unmatched bases: 5. Germline loops: CDR1 ENHRY, CDR2 SYGVKD. This CDR3 has 12 amino acids. In DNA form, the CDR3 reads TGTGCCATCACGGCAGGGGGCACTGGCTACACCTTC. Residues: CAITAGGTGYTF.

This clonotype was recorded once. The chain joins TRBV30 to TRBJ2-1, with 8 bases identical to TRBD2. Germline trimming cut 3 bases from V and 8 bases from J; bases unmatched to any gene: 9. This CDR3 is built from 14 residues. Germline assignment: CDR1 GTSNPN and CDR2 SVGIG (reference sequence). This CDR3 reads CAWRTGGAWDEQFF. DNA of the CDR3: TGTGCCTGGAGGACGGGGGGGGCATGGGATGAGCAGTTCTTC.